A single T cell receptor beta chain is shown here with its context. No antigen is known for it. The data are from a study of CD8+ T cells in alopecia areata. Study-wide findings and caveats: Scalp sequencing also captures normal skin's resident alphabeta T cells.

Treatment defined: oral pan-JAK inhibitor, 5-10 mg twice daily. Individuals with alopecia areata gave both lesional scalp punch biopsies and peripheral blood for collection. V dropped 4 bases and J dropped 0; count of bases not matched to a gene: 5. CDR1 SGHNT and CDR2 YYREEE come from the germline V gene (reference sequence). This CDR3 is built from 18 residues. Extraction and reverse transcription of RNA yielded cDNA as the sequencing template. Sequencing used immunoSEQ multiplex PCR; TCRdb keeps in-frame clones, though not all of them. The sample lists about 300,000 clones, roughly 50% seen once, with about 1.7% in the top ten.

The TCR sequence derives from a human donor with alopecia areata. The sequencing here drew on CD4+ T cells sorted from blood, taken at week 24, from a patient treated with tofacitinib. The chain is built from TRBV5-4 and TRBJ2-2; 14 bases agree with TRBD2. The CDR3 spells CASSVGTSGGPNTGELFF. CDR3 bases: TGTGCCAGCAGCGTAGGGACTAGCGGGGGCCCGAACACCGGGGAGCTGTTTTTT.